Each of the 27 T cell receptor beta chains below was sequenced from the same sample in a study of human T cells and chemical hapten exposure. The template was total RNA from unfractionated whole blood. Individual cDNA molecules (in the library) carried attached unique molecular identifiers. Via MiXCR, TCRdb re-called the reads, giving one row per CDR3 protein. Among roughly 120,000 distinct CDR3 sequences, 8% to 9.5% were seen once, and the ten largest hold 1.1% to 1.5%. The sample was whole blood. The receptors stem from a human donor in good health. Some clones in this sample may be carry-over from other donors' samples.

This clonotype showed up just a few times. The genes are TRBV11-3 and TRBJ2-1; weak D call: TRBD1 (6 bases). This CDR3 is built from 15 residues. The germline CDR1 and CDR2 sequences are SGHNT and YENEEA. The V and J ends lost 1 base and 8 bases respectively, with 15 bases between them. In DNA, the CDR3 is TGTGCCAGCAGCTTAGGGGGGCTAGGTAACGATGAGCAGTTCTTC. Translation: CASSLGGLGNDEQFF.

The CDR3 spells CASSIGQAPPGELFF. CDR3 bases: TGTGCCAGCAGCATAGGACAGGCCCCGCCAGGGGAGCTGTTTTTT. The chain carries TRBV7-9 and TRBJ2-2; TRBD1 matches at 7 bases. The CDR3 covers 15 residues. J was trimmed by 8 bases and V by 5 bases; bases with no gene match: 11. Germline loops: CDR1 SEHNR, CDR2 FQNEAQ (reference sequence). Combining the CDR3 with reference TRBV7-9 and TRBJ2-2 gives the whole variable domain DTGVSQNPRHKITKRGQNVTFRCDPISEHNRLYWYRQTLGQGPEFLTYFQNEAQLEKSRLLSDRFSAERPKGSFSTLEIQRTEQGDSAMYLCASSIGQAPPGELFFGEGSRLTVL.

The gene calls are TRBV29-1 and TRBJ1-1, with D possibly being TRBD1 (5 bases). CDR3 length: 13 amino acids. CDR1 and CDR2 from the germline V gene are SQVTM and ANQGSEA. The V and J ends lost 6 bases and 0 bases respectively, with 11 bases between them. CDR3 coding DNA: TGCAGCGTAACAGGACGGGTGAACACTGAAGCTTTCTTT. This gives the protein CSVTGRVNTEAFF.

This chain links TRBV7-9 with TRBJ1-1; D ambiguous. Trimming stripped 4 bases from V and 5 bases from J, with 23 bases between. In germline, CDR1 is SEHNR, CDR2 FQNEAQ (reference sequence). The CDR3 has 17 amino acids. CDR3 amino acids: CASSSLGGGGYGTEAFF. CDR3 coding DNA: TGTGCCAGCAGCTCCCTAGGTGGAGGAGGGTATGGGACTGAAGCTTTCTTT.

This clonotype appeared many times. The J gene is TRBJ1-2, the V gene TRBV30, with D possibly being TRBD1 (5 bases). CDR3 length equals 13 residues. Between the trimmed V and J ends, which lost 3 bases and 2 bases, there was a span of 10 bases. The germline V gene has CDR1 GTSNPN and CDR2 SVGIG (reference sequence). CDR3 DNA: TGTGCCTGGAGGGGGGACGGGAACTATGGCTACACCTTC. Translating gives CAWRGDGNYGYTF.

This clonotype was counted many times. V is TRBV4-2 and J is TRBJ2-2; TRBD2 agrees at 11 bases. V trimming: 1 base; J trimming: 4 bases; junction bases outside the gene matches: 8. This CDR3 is 18 amino acids long. CDR1 and CDR2 from the germline V gene are LGHNA and YNFKEQ. The CDR3 DNA reads as TGTGCCAGCAGCCAAGGACGTCCTAGCGGGGGGCCCACCGGGGAGCTGTTTTTT. Translated, it gives CASSQGRPSGGPTGELFF.

The rearrangement links TRBV15 to TRBJ2-1; no clear D. The CDR3 covers 15 residues. Per the germline V gene, CDR1 is LNHNV and CDR2 is YYDKDF (reference sequence). Trimming stripped 0 bases from V and 0 bases from J, with 6 bases between. CDR3 DNA: TGTGCCACCAGCAGAGACACGTACTCCTACAATGAGCAGTTCTTC. This codes for CATSRDTYSYNEQFF.

This clonotype was counted ten times or more. The rearrangement links TRBV5-1 to TRBJ2-6; 8 bases map to TRBD1. The CDR3 has 17 residues. J lost 0 bases, V lost 6 bases, and 8 bases had no gene match. Germline CDR1 and CDR2: SGHRS and YFSETQ. The CDR3 loop reads CASTSRQGSSGANVLTF. The CDR3 region has the DNA TGCGCCAGCACCTCGCGACAGGGGAGCTCTGGGGCCAACGTCCTGACTTTC. Looking up the rest from reference TRBV5-1 and TRBJ2-6 gives the full variable domain: KAGVTQTPRYLIKTRGQQVTLSCSPISGHRSVSWYQQTPGQGLQFLFEYFSETQRNKGNFPGRFSGRQFSNSRSEMNVSTLELGDSALYLCASTSRQGSSGANVLTFGAGSRLTVL.

This clonotype was seen a few times. The genes are TRBV4-2 and TRBJ1-6; D perhaps matches TRBD1 (6 bases). Per the germline V gene, CDR1 is LGHNA and CDR2 is YNFKEQ. The CDR3 covers 14 residues. Trimming removed 4 bases at V and 7 bases at J, with 11 bases between. The CDR3 nucleotides read TGTGCCAGCAGCCTACCCGGACAGAATTCACCCCTCCACTTT. It codes for CASSLPGQNSPLHF.

Note on this clonotype: Given a much more abundant clone one base away, this may be a read error. The chain combines TRBV7-6 with TRBJ1-1, with D unresolved. This CDR3 contains 12 residues. Trimming removed 6 bases from V and 6 bases from J, with 11 bases in between. CDR1 is SGHVS, CDR2 FNYEAQ, per germline. CDR3 residues: CASSQGPAEAFF. In DNA, the CDR3 is TGTGCCAGCAGTCAAGGACCGGCTGAAGCTTTCTTT.

V is TRBV6-5 and J is TRBJ2-1, with no clear D. The CDR3 has 14 amino acids. Trimming took 2 bases from V and 2 from J, leaving 7 bases between them. From germline, CDR1 is MNHEY and CDR2 SVGAGI. As DNA, the CDR3 is TGTGCCAGCAGTTACGTCCCGGCCTACAATGAGCAGTTCTTC. Protein: CASSYVPAYNEQFF.

This chain uses TRBV28 with TRBJ2-3; perhaps TRBD1 as D (5 bases). Trimming cost V 5 bases and J 2 bases, with 8 bases left between them. Per germline, CDR1 MDHEN and CDR2 SYDVKM. This CDR3 has 13 amino acids. CDR3 bases: TGTGCCAGCAGTGAGGACAACACAGATACGCAGTATTTT. Its translation: CASSEDNTDTQYF.

The V call is TRBV6-5, the J call TRBJ2-7; 10 bases line up with TRBD2. Germline CDR1 MNHEY, CDR2 SVGAGI. The CDR3 is 19 residues long. With 0 bases clipped from V and 0 bases from J, the junction kept 11 bases outside the gene matches. CDR3 in amino acids: CASSYSNPSGSESSYEQYF. CDR3 sequence (DNA): TGTGCCAGCAGTTACTCGAATCCTAGCGGGAGCGAAAGCTCCTACGAGCAGTACTTC.

The chain couples TRBV20-1 to TRBJ2-7; 10 bases are shared with TRBD2. With V trimmed by 5 bases and J by 3 bases, 7 bases remained unmatched. Germline V gives CDR1 DFQATT, CDR2 SNEGSKA (reference sequence). This CDR3 comprises 14 residues. The CDR3 here is CSAASGGAVYEQYF. CDR3 sequence (DNA): TGCAGTGCTGCCAGCGGGGGGGCCGTCTACGAGCAGTACTTC.

This clonotype was recorded at least ten times. The gene calls are TRBV6-1 and TRBJ1-4; possibly TRBD1 for D (5 bases). The CDR3 is made up of 15 amino acids. Trimming took 2 bases from V and 0 from J, leaving 7 bases between them. Germline CDR1 is MNHNS and CDR2 is SASEGT. CDR3 amino acids: CASSERGATNEKLFF. The CDR3 nucleotides are TGTGCCAGCAGTGAAAGGGGTGCAACTAATGAAAAACTGTTTTTT.

This clonotype was recorded a few times. The chain uses TRBV6-1 and TRBJ1-5; 8 bases are shared with TRBD1. V lost 3 bases, J lost 2 bases, and 6 bases stayed unmatched. The germline CDR1 and CDR2 sequences are MNHNS and SASEGT. The CDR3 has 16 amino acids. CDR3 coding DNA: TGTGCCAGCAGTGACCAGACAGGGGTCGGCAATCAGCCCCAGCATTTT. This translates into CASSDQTGVGNQPQHF.

In this sample, this clonotype turned up a few times. The rearrangement links TRBV5-1 to TRBJ2-7; D gene ambiguous. The CDR3 totals 11 residues. V lost 0 bases to trimming and J lost 10 bases, with 8 bases between them. Per germline, CDR1 SGHRS and CDR2 YFSETQ. The CDR3 region has the DNA TGCGCCAGCAGCTTGGGCCGCGTTCAGTACTTC. It is translated as CASSLGRVQYF.

The chain links TRBV28 to TRBJ1-5; the D is unclear. The CDR3 contains 17 residues. CDR1 and CDR2 from the germline V gene are MDHEN and SYDVKM. Trimming shortened V by 4 bases and J by 3 bases, and 19 bases separated the two germline ends. The CDR3 is CASSSMGLVRVNQPQHF. CDR3 DNA: TGTGCCAGCAGTTCAATGGGCCTTGTTCGGGTCAATCAGCCCCAGCATTTT.

This sequence joins TRBV27 and TRBJ2-5, with 8 bases identical to TRBD1. The V gene's germline CDR1 is MNHEY and CDR2 SMNVEV (reference sequence). The ends lost 5 bases at V and 6 bases at J; junction bases unmatched: 8. The CDR3 has 14 amino acids. CDR3 region: CASSQRQGTQTQYF. In nucleotides, the CDR3 is TGTGCCAGCAGTCAACGACAGGGGACCCAGACCCAGTACTTC.

This clonotype was detected only a few times. The chain links TRBV28 to TRBJ2-3, with 15 bases matching TRBD2. V was clipped by 4 bases and J by 2 bases; unmatched bases: 7. The CDR3 is 18 amino acids. The germline V gene has CDR1 MDHEN and CDR2 SYDVKM. The chain's CDR3 is CASSWGLAGGFSTDTQYF. The CDR3, as DNA: TGTGCCAGCAGTTGGGGACTAGCGGGAGGTTTTTCCACAGATACGCAGTATTTT. Complete variable domain (other parts from reference TRBV28 and TRBJ2-3): DVKVTQSSRYLVKRTGEKVFLECVQDMDHENMFWYRQDPGLGLRLIYFSYDVKMKEKGDIPEGYSVSREKKERFSLILESASTNQTSMYLCASSWGLAGGFSTDTQYFGPGTRLTVL.

There are many counts of this clonotype. The chain links TRBV7-9 to TRBJ2-3; D is unclear. In germline, CDR1 is SEHNR, CDR2 FQNEAQ (reference sequence). CDR3 length: 13 amino acids. V lost 3 bases and J 2 bases, leaving 6 bases between the germline ends. CDR3 in DNA: TGTGCCAGCAGCTTGGGCTCCACAGATACGCAGTATTTT. Amino acid sequence: CASSLGSTDTQYF.

V and J are TRBV3-1 and TRBJ2-3; the D is unclear. The germline V gene encodes CDR1 LGHDT and CDR2 YNNKEL (reference sequence). This CDR3 region has 14 residues. Trimming took off 1 base at V and 2 bases at J, with 7 bases between the two ends. CDR3 bases: TGTGCCAGCAGCCAAGTGGGAAACACAGATACGCAGTATTTT. Encoded protein: CASSQVGNTDTQYF.

This rearrangement joins TRBV21-1 to TRBJ2-4. TRBV21-1 has pseudogene status. CDR3 length equals 16 residues. The CDR3 region is CASSKDKGLAKNIQYF. The CDR3 nucleotides read TGTGCCAGCAGCAAAGATAAAGGGCTAGCCAAAAACATTCAGTACTTC.

This clonotype has just a few counts. CDR3: CSARPRDRPSYEQYF. CDR3 bases: TGCAGTGCTAGGCCCCGGGACAGACCTTCCTACGAGCAGTACTTC. This rearrangement joins TRBV20-1 to TRBJ2-7; TRBD1 matches at 7 bases. This CDR3 region has 15 residues. Germline CDR1 and CDR2: DFQATT and SNEGSKA (reference sequence). With V trimmed by 3 bases and J by 1 base, 9 bases remained unmatched.

This clonotype was counted only a few times. The chain has TRBV5-1 and TRBJ2-7; 12 bases fit TRBD2. Per germline, CDR1 SGHRS and CDR2 YFSETQ. Losses at the gene ends were 5 bases for V and 5 bases for J; bases not matched to a gene: 11. CDR3 length: 16 amino acids. This CDR3 is CASSSRLAGATDEQYF. CDR3 nucleotides: TGCGCCAGCAGTTCCAGACTAGCGGGAGCCACCGACGAGCAGTACTTC.

This clonotype was recorded at least ten times. The V call is TRBV18, the J call TRBJ1-1; D is ambiguous. Germline CDR1 and CDR2: KGHSH and LQKENI. The germline V and J ends were trimmed by 3 bases and 5 bases, with 16 bases remaining between them. The CDR3 contains 15 residues. The CDR3 DNA sequence: TGTGCCAGCTCACCTTCGGCCCCCTCGGGAACTGAAGCTTTCTTT. Protein product: CASSPSAPSGTEAFF.

This clonotype was found many times. The CDR3 DNA follows: TGTGCCAGCAAACAACCGGGACAAAATAGCAATCAGCCCCAGCATTTT. It specifies CASKQPGQNSNQPQHF. This chain uses TRBV6-1 with TRBJ1-5, with D maybe TRBD1 (6 bases). The length of the CDR3 is 16 residues. Trimming took 7 bases from V and 0 from J, leaving 16 bases between them. The V gene's germline CDR1 is MNHNS and CDR2 SASEGT.